This T cell receptor (beta chain) was retrieved from a study of shared clonotypes between healthy human individuals. Sorted-subset replicate PCR reactions were performed with 150 to 200 ng DNA, corresponding to tens of thousands of T cell genomes. Sequenced by immunoSEQ multiplex PCR; TCRdb stores in-frame clones only, minus some. The sample lists approximately 2.3 million clones, over 85% occurring once. Healthy adults negative for HIV, lacking recent acute infections or vaccinations, served as donors. This clone was detected once. Antigen: not known. Overall study results and limits: Larger estimated richness was generally seen in naive subsets than in memory subsets.

The material sequenced was naive CD4+ T cells from PBMCs. Subset defined: CD45RA+ positively selected. This sequence was found in a man between 18 and 35 years old in good health. Some clones in this sample may be carry-over from other donors' samples.

The CDR3 loop is CASSFLGQGMGQPQHF. CDR3 coding DNA: TGTGCCAGCAGCTTCCTGGGACAGGGGATGGGACAGCCCCAGCATTTT. The J gene is TRBJ1-5, the V gene TRBV7-8; 10 nucleotides align to TRBD1. Germline V lookup: CDR1 SGHVS, CDR2 FQNEAQ. This CDR3 contains 16 residues. Trimming took 3 bases from V and 7 from J; bases not matched to a gene: 9.